The clone carrying this TCR beta chain is categorized as large (0.1 to 1%). Its target is unknown. These data come from a study of CD8 T cells in ankylosing spondylitis. Study-wide points: From matched ankylosing spondylitis synovial fluid, disease-linked clones were reportedly recovered at significantly enriched levels. Those disease-linked clones were CD8+; they were also relatively rare in peripheral blood.

Quantitative 5'-RACE was performed with molecular barcodes, and it yielded the TCR beta libraries. One entry per CDR3 protein results from TCRdb running MiXCR on the 5' RACE reads. The sample records some 150,000 distinct CDR3 sequences, 40% to 50% being singletons. Sequencing was carried out using synovial fluid, either unsorted or a sorted T cell fraction (not recorded which). The source of this sequence is a male donor with ankylosing spondylitis.

The CDR3 DNA reads TGCGCCAGCAGCCAAACCGGGACAGGGGACTACGAGCAGTACTTC. Amino acid sequence: CASSQTGTGDYEQYF. The chain recombines TRBV4-1 with TRBJ2-7, with 10 bases aligning to TRBD1. After removal of 2 bases from V and 3 bases from J, the junction contained 4 bases not matched to a gene. In germline, CDR1 is MGHRA, CDR2 YSYEKL. This CDR3 has 15 residues.